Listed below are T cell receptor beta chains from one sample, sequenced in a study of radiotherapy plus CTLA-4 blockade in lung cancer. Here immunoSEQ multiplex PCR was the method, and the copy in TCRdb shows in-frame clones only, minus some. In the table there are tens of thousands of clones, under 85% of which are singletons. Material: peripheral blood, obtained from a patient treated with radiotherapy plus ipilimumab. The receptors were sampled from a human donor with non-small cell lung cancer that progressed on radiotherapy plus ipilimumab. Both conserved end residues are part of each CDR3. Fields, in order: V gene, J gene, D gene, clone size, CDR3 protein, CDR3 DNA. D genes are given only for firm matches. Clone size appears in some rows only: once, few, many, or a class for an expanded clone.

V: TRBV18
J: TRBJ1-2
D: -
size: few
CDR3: CASSPTDGSGYTF
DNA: TGTGCCAGCTCACCGACGGATGGGTCGGGCTACACCTTC

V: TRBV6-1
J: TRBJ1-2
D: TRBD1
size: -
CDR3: CASSEVGTGGRGYTF
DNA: TGTGCCAGCAGTGAAGTTGGGACAGGGGGAAGGGGCTACACCTTC

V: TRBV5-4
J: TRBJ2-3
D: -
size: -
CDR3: CASSFLASTDTQYF
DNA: TGTGCCAGCAGCTTTCTAGCCAGCACAGATACGCAGTATTTT

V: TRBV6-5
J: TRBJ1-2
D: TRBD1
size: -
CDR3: CASSAPGQTKGYTF
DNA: TGTGCCAGCAGTGCCCCGGGACAGACCAAGGGCTACACCTTC

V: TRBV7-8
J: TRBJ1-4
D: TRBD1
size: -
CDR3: CASSPHRGQNEKLFF
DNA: TGTGCCAGCAGCCCTCACAGGGGCCAGAATGAAAAACTGTTTTTT

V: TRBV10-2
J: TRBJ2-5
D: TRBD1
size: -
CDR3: CASRQGVQETQYF
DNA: TGCGCCAGCAGGCAGGGGGTTCAAGAGACCCAGTACTTC

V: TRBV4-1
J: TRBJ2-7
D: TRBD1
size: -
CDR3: CASSRAEGQSYEQYF
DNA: TGCGCCAGCAGCCGAGCCGAGGGACAGTCCTACGAGCAGTACTTC

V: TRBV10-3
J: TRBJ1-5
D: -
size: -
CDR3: CAIGEGQFSNQPQHF
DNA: TGTGCCATCGGTGAGGGGCAGTTTAGCAATCAGCCCCAGCATTTT

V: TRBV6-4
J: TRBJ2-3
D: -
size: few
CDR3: CASSDSRSGGTDTQYF
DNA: TGTGCCAGCAGTGACTCGAGAAGCGGTGGCACAGATACGCAGTATTTT

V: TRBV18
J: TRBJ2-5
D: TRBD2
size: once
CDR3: CASSPTGGEQETQYF
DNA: TGTGCCAGCTCACCGACGGGGGGGGAGCAAGAGACCCAGTACTTC

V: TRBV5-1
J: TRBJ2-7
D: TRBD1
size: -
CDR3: CASSLGTGFAYEQYF
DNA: TGCGCCAGCAGCTTGGGGACAGGGTTTGCCTACGAGCAGTACTTC

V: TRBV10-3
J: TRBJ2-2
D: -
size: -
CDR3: CAISRSGTGELFF
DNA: TGTGCCATCAGCAGGAGTGGGACCGGGGAGCTGTTTTTT

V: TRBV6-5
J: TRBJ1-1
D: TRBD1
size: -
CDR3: CASSPLRGTGPEAFF
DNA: TGTGCCAGCAGTCCCCTTAGAGGGACAGGCCCTGAAGCTTTCTTT

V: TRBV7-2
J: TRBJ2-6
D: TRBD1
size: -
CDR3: CASSLGTGELSGANVLTF
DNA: TGTGCCAGCAGCCTAGGCACAGGGGAACTCTCTGGGGCCAACGTCCTGACTTTC

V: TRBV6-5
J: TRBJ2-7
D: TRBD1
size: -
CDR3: CASSYSGTGNYEQYF
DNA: TGTGCCAGCAGTTACTCCGGGACAGGGAACTACGAGCAGTACTTC

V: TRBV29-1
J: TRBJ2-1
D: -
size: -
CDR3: CSVEEGGRIYNEQFF
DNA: TGCAGCGTTGAAGAAGGCGGTAGGATATACAATGAGCAGTTCTTC

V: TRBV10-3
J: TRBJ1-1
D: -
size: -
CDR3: CAISERGRDTEAFF
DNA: TGTGCCATCAGTGAACGGGGCAGAGACACTGAAGCTTTCTTT

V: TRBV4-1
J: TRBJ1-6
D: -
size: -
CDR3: CASSHPDWIAGVYNSPLHF
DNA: TGCGCCAGCAGCCACCCAGACTGGATAGCAGGGGTTTATAATTCACCCCTCCACTTT

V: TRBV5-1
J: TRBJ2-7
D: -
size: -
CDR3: CASSPGLSYEQYF
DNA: TGCGCCAGCAGCCCGGGACTCTCCTACGAGCAGTACTTC

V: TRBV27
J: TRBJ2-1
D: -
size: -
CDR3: CASSPNGGIYYNEQFF
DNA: TGTGCCAGCAGTCCAAATGGGGGGATCTACTACAATGAGCAGTTCTTC

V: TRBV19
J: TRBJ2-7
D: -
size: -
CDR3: CASRDSYEQYF
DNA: TGTGCCAGTAGGGACAGCTACGAGCAGTACTTC

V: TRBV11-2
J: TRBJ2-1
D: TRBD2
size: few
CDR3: CASSLGLAEYNEQFF
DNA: TGTGCCAGCAGCTTGGGACTAGCGGAGTACAATGAGCAGTTCTTC

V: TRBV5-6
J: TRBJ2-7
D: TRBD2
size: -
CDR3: CASSTSGSLYEQYF
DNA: TGTGCCAGCAGTACTAGCGGGAGTTTGTACGAGCAGTACTTC

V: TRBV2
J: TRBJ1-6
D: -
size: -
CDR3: CASSTGSVRRSPLHF
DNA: TGTGCCAGCAGTACTGGGTCGGTACGCAGGTCACCCCTCCACTTT

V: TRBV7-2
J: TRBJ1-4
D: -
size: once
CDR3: CASSSWGYSTNEKLFF
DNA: TGTGCCAGCAGCTCGTGGGGATATTCAACTAATGAAAAACTGTTTTTT

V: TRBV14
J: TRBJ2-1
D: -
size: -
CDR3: CASSLQRASYNEQFF
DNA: TGTGCCAGCAGCCTTCAGCGGGCCTCCTACAATGAGCAGTTCTTC